A selection of T cell receptor beta chains follows, all from one sample in a study of vaccination and CD4 T cells after COVID-19. MiXCR was run by TCRdb on the PCR reads, yielding one entry per CDR3 protein. The profile shows 20,000 or so distinct CDR3 sequences, 67% of them singletons. For these TCRs, the target antigens are not known. The sequencing sample was made of CD4+ T cells from blood, cultured in vitro. Every receptor here comes from a human donor who had recovered from COVID-19. Both conserved end residues are part of each CDR3. The D gene is left open where the match is weak. The size of a clone is reported for some rows only, either as once, few or many, or as a class for expanded clones.

>few|TRBJ2-2|TRBD2|TRBV2
CASSDWLAGAGELFF
TGTGCCAGCAGTGATTGGCTAGCGGGAGCCGGGGAGCTGTTTTTT
>.|TRBJ1-5|TRBD1|TRBV28
CASSRDRDQPQHF
TGTGCCAGCAGCCGGGACAGGGATCAGCCCCAGCATTTT
>.|TRBJ1-2|TRBD1|TRBV10-3
CAIMGQGALGYTF
TGTGCCATCATGGGACAGGGGGCGCTTGGCTACACCTTC
>.|TRBJ2-5|.|TRBV6-1
CASSVRLSPETQYF
TGTGCCAGCAGTGTCCGACTGAGCCCGGAGACCCAGTACTTC
>.|TRBJ2-3|TRBD2|TRBV7-2
CASSLDTAGVADTQYF
TGTGCCAGCAGCTTAGACACAGCGGGAGTGGCAGATACGCAGTATTTT
>.|TRBJ1-1|.|TRBV20-1
CSARSWTSNTEAFF
TGCAGTGCTAGATCCTGGACCTCGAACACTGAAGCTTTCTTT
>.|TRBJ1-4|.|TRBV15
CATSSPLDTGASLGKLFF
TGTGCCACCAGCAGCCCGCTCGATACCGGGGCCAGTTTAGGAAAACTGTTTTTT
>.|TRBJ2-1|TRBD2|TRBV30
CAWSALAGVNEQFF
TGTGCCTGGAGCGCCTTAGCGGGAGTCAATGAGCAGTTCTTC
>few|TRBJ1-6|.|TRBV6-1
CASSLHLVNSPLHF
TGTGCCAGCAGCCTACACCTCGTTAATTCACCCCTCCACTTT
>.|TRBJ2-5|TRBD2|TRBV11-2
CASILSGFAGGNQETQYF
TGTGCCAGCATCCTATCGGGGTTCGCGGGAGGGAACCAAGAGACCCAGTACTTC
>.|TRBJ1-2|.|TRBV5-4
CASSLPSDYGYTF
TGTGCCAGCAGCTTGCCCTCCGACTATGGCTACACCTTC
>.|TRBJ2-3|TRBD2|TRBV6-1
CASTPRGGDTQYF
TGTGCCAGCACCCCGCGGGGGGGGGATACGCAGTATTTT
>few|TRBJ2-5|.|TRBV7-2
CASSLGPRMETQYF
TGTGCCAGCAGCTTAGGTCCCAGGATGGAGACCCAGTACTTC
>few|TRBJ2-7|.|TRBV7-2
CASSLGGISYEQYF
TGTGCCAGCAGCTTAGGCGGGATCTCCTACGAGCAGTACTTC
>.|TRBJ2-1|TRBD1|TRBV20-1
CSAKDRWEQFF
TGCAGTGCTAAGGACAGGTGGGAGCAGTTCTTC
>.|TRBJ1-6|.|TRBV20-1
CSAGTPRVSPLHF
TGCAGTGCTGGGACCCCGAGGGTTTCACCCCTCCACTTT
>once|TRBJ2-2|TRBD2|TRBV11-2
CASSFGAGGAVGTGELFF
TGTGCCAGCAGCTTTGGAGCGGGAGGCGCGGTCGGCACCGGGGAGCTGTTTTTT
>.|TRBJ1-1|.|TRBV12-3/TRBV12-4
CASSFADYTEAFF
TGTGCCAGCAGTTTTGCAGACTACACTGAAGCTTTCTTT
>.|TRBJ2-7|TRBD1|TRBV7-2
CASSLSGGSYEQYF
TGTGCCAGCAGCTTATCAGGGGGATCCTACGAGCAGTACTTC
>few|TRBJ1-5|.|TRBV18
CASSLGADQPQHF
TGTGCCAGCTCACTCGGGGCGGATCAGCCCCAGCATTTT
>.|TRBJ2-7|TRBD1|TRBV6-2/TRBV6-3
CASSYSGGQGYEQYF
TGTGCCAGCAGTTACTCAGGGGGACAGGGCTACGAGCAGTACTTC
>.|TRBJ2-7|TRBD1|TRBV27
CASSYDRGREQYF
TGTGCCAGCAGCTACGACAGGGGGAGAGAGCAGTACTTC